The 30 T cell receptor beta chains below come from one sample, sequenced in a study of post-analysis software for immune sequencing data (dated by TCRdb to 2015 to 2017). The method behind the library was PCR. Reads for this sample came from an Illumina HiSeq 2500. To reduce PCR and sequencing biases, unique molecular identifiers were built into the TCR beta cDNA libraries. Starting from the raw public reads, TCRdb applied fastp trimming at Q25, assembled clones with MiXCR and retained in-frame beta chains. Merged by CDR3 protein, the rows form single entries marked with the most common genes and DNA. This sample has 430,000 or so distinct CDR3 sequences in its table, and approximately 38% of those were observed once. Under 9% of the sample is taken by the ten largest. Summary of the overall study and its limitations: About five TRBV segments, including TRBV5-6, TRBV5-1 and TRBV20-1, were significantly more frequent in patients than controls.

These receptors have no known antigen. What was sequenced was blood. Every receptor here comes from a girl aged 2-9 years with multiple sclerosis.

This clonotype has a handful of counts. The rearrangement uses TRBV29-1 and TRBJ2-3; 11 nucleotides match TRBD2. CDR3 length: 16 amino acids. Germline CDR1 and CDR2: SQVTM and ANQGSEA. V was pared by 7 bases and J by 1 base, with 10 bases of the junction left unmatched. This chain's CDR3 is CSAVVAGGKGTDTQYF. The CDR3 DNA sequence: TGCAGCGCTGTCGTAGCGGGAGGGAAAGGCACAGATACGCAGTATTTT.

The rearrangement uses TRBV6-6 and TRBJ1-2; D is uncertain. Germline values: CDR1 MNHNY, CDR2 SVGAGI (reference sequence). The CDR3 contains 14 residues. The V gene lost 2 bases and the J gene lost 2 bases, with 9 bases spanning the gap. CDR3 in amino acids: CASSYHQPNYGYTF. The CDR3 DNA is TGTGCCAGCAGTTACCATCAACCAAACTATGGCTACACCTTC.

This clonotype was recorded a few times. The chain employs TRBV27 and TRBJ2-1; D uncertain. This CDR3 contains 15 residues. The germline gives CDR1 MNHEY, CDR2 SMNVEV (reference sequence). Deletions cut 1 base from V and 2 bases from J, with 9 bases between. The CDR3, as DNA: TGTGCCAGCAGTTTATATCTTTGGACCTACAATGAGCAGTTCTTC. It translates to CASSLYLWTYNEQFF.

The chain carries TRBV9 and TRBJ1-1; 8 positions match TRBD1. CDR1 and CDR2 (germline): SGDLS, YYNGEE. This CDR3 has 13 amino acids. V shed 4 bases, J shed 5 bases, and the junction held 4 bases outside the gene matches. In nucleotides, the CDR3 is TGTGCCAGCAGCCCCGGACAGGGAACTGAAGCTTTCTTT. Translation: CASSPGQGTEAFF.

The gene calls are TRBV25-1 and TRBJ1-1; 7 bases are shared with TRBD1. The V segment lost 10 bases and the J segment 3 bases; nucleotides outside the gene matches: 5. Germline loops: CDR1 MGHDK, CDR2 SYGVNS. The CDR3 contains 12 residues. This chain's CDR3 is CATRQGYTEAFF. The DNA for the CDR3 is TGTGCCACCAGACAGGGATACACTGAAGCTTTCTTT.

The V gene is TRBV6-6, the J gene TRBJ2-1, with D perhaps being TRBD1 or TRBD2 (6 bases each). Between the trimmed V and J ends, which lost 1 base and 8 bases, there was a span of 9 bases. This CDR3 spans 13 amino acids. The germline V gene encodes CDR1 MNHNY and CDR2 SVGAGI (reference sequence). For the CDR3, the DNA is TGTGCCAGCAGTTACTTCGGGGGCCATGAGCAGTTCTTC. Translating gives CASSYFGGHEQFF.

In this sample, this clonotype turned up a few times. Here the CDR3 reads CASSLDRGNNQPQHF. The CDR3 DNA reads TGTGCCAGCAGTCTCGACAGGGGAAACAATCAGCCCCAGCATTTT. The chain is built from TRBV12-3 or TRBV12-4 and TRBJ1-5; 8 nucleotides align to TRBD1. The CDR3 runs 15 residues. V lost 5 bases to trimming and J lost 3 bases; unmatched junction nucleotides: 6.

The chain is built from TRBV20-1 and TRBJ2-1, with TRBD2 matching 11 bases. J lost 7 bases, V lost 0 bases, and 11 bases had no gene match. Germline V gene lookup returns CDR1 DFQATT and CDR2 SNEGSKA (reference sequence). The CDR3 has 17 residues. Here the CDR3 DNA reads TGCAGTGCTAGAGATTCGAGACTAGCGGGGTGGGTAAATGAGCAGTTCTTC. Protein product: CSARDSRLAGWVNEQFF.

The J gene is TRBJ2-2, the V gene TRBV20-1, with D unclear. The CDR3 loop spans 13 amino acids. Between the trimmed V and J ends, which lost 1 base and 7 bases, there was a span of 10 bases. Per the germline V gene, CDR1 is DFQATT and CDR2 is SNEGSKA (reference sequence). Here the CDR3 DNA reads TGCAGTGCTAGAGTAACTAACGACGGGGAGCTGTTTTTT. Amino acids: CSARVTNDGELFF.

V and J are TRBV7-9 and TRBJ2-7; D call uncertain. CDR1 SEHNR and CDR2 FQNEAQ come from the germline V gene (reference sequence). This CDR3 region has 14 residues. The V and J ends lost 6 bases and 0 bases respectively, with 12 bases between them. This CDR3 reads CASSRSVPSYEQYF. The CDR3 nucleotides read TGTGCCAGCAGTCGGAGTGTACCCTCCTACGAGCAGTACTTC.

This clonotype has more than one count but fewer than ten. The chain uses TRBV5-5 and TRBJ2-1, with 9 bases that match TRBD1. The CDR3 is 15 amino acids. The J segment lost 0 bases and the V segment lost 3 bases, leaving 1 base of the junction unmatched. The germline gives CDR1 SGHKS, CDR2 YYEKEE (reference sequence). The CDR3 is CASSSTGGSYNEQFF. The CDR3 DNA reads as TGTGCCAGCAGCTCGACAGGGGGCTCCTACAATGAGCAGTTCTTC.

This sequence joins TRBV18 and TRBJ1-1; D call uncertain. This CDR3 has 15 residues. Germline V gene lookup returns CDR1 KGHSH and CDR2 LQKENI. Trimming took 6 bases from V and 0 from J, leaving 14 bases between them. In DNA, the CDR3 is TGTGCCAGCTCGCCCCAGGAAGGCCTGAACACTGAAGCTTTCTTT. It codes for CASSPQEGLNTEAFF.

The rearrangement joins TRBV4-1 to TRBJ1-2; unclear D gene. This CDR3 has 17 amino acids. Looked up from germline, CDR1 is MGHRA and CDR2 is YSYEKL. The V and J ends lost 0 bases and 4 bases respectively, with 18 bases between them. The DNA for the CDR3 is TGCGCCAGCAGCCAAGATTCCGGTCCCGGTGCAGCCTATGGCTACACCTTC. It encodes CASSQDSGPGAAYGYTF.

The chain recombines TRBV29-1 with TRBJ2-4; possibly TRBD1 or TRBD2 for D (5 bases each). The CDR3 runs 14 residues. The germline V gene has CDR1 SQVTM and CDR2 ANQGSEA. V dropped 0 bases and J dropped 9 bases, with 15 bases sitting between them. The CDR3 is CSVEERRGAVIQYF. The CDR3 DNA sequence: TGCAGCGTTGAAGAGAGACGGGGCGCAGTCATTCAGTACTTC.

The V call is TRBV20-1, the J call TRBJ2-2; 7 nucleotides agree with TRBD2. Germline CDR1 reads DFQATT; CDR2 reads SNEGSKA (reference sequence). V was pared by 3 bases and J by 5 bases, with 9 bases of the junction left unmatched. CDR3 size: 15 residues. The CDR3 coding sequence is TGCAGTGCTAGTTTCGGACTAGAAGGGACCGGGGAGCTGTTTTTT. Protein product: CSASFGLEGTGELFF.

The rearrangement uses TRBV28 and TRBJ1-2, with 7 positions matching TRBD1. The CDR3 has 15 amino acids. The V and J ends lost 9 bases and 2 bases, in that order; junction bases with no gene match: 12. Germline CDR1 reads MDHEN; CDR2 reads SYDVKM. Here the CDR3 DNA reads TGTGCCAGTACCACCGGGGCGACAGGGAACTATGGCTACACCTTC. Protein: CASTTGATGNYGYTF.

The J gene is TRBJ2-1, the V gene TRBV7-9, with D unclear. This CDR3 contains 14 residues. With 4 bases removed from V and 2 bases from J, the gap between germline ends came to 9 bases. Germline V CDR1 and CDR2: SEHNR, FQNEAQ (reference sequence). CDR3 amino acids: CASSSRNPYNEQFF. The CDR3 DNA is TGTGCCAGCAGCTCCCGGAATCCCTACAATGAGCAGTTCTTC.

The J gene is TRBJ2-1, the V gene TRBV7-2, with D unresolved. The germline CDR1 and CDR2 sequences are SGHTA and FQGNSA. Trimming stripped 2 bases from V and 10 bases from J, with 9 bases between. There are 12 residues in the CDR3. The CDR3 region has the DNA TGTGCCAGCAGCTTATTTGAATGGGAGCAGTTCTTC. This translates into CASSLFEWEQFF.

The genes are TRBV28 and TRBJ2-3; 11 bases fit TRBD2. Trimming removed 8 bases from V and 4 bases from J; junction bases left unmatched: 8. This CDR3 spans 15 amino acids. CDR1 is MDHEN, CDR2 SYDVKM, per germline. The CDR3 reads CASATSGSGPDTQYF. DNA for the CDR3: TGTGCCAGCGCAACTAGCGGGAGCGGACCAGATACGCAGTATTTT.

The rearrangement joins TRBV6-2 or TRBV6-3 to TRBJ1-1; D possibly corresponds to TRBD1 (5 bases). There are 18 residues in the CDR3. Germline assignment: CDR1 MNHEY and CDR2 SVGEGT. V lost 3 bases and J 6 bases, leaving 26 bases between the germline ends. The CDR3 region is CASSYRFGAGLLKAEAFF. The CDR3 DNA is TGTGCCAGCAGTTATAGGTTCGGGGCAGGCCTTTTAAAGGCTGAAGCTTTCTTT.

The CDR3: CATPTSGRAGDEQFF. The CDR3 DNA follows: TGTGCCACTCCGACTAGCGGGAGAGCTGGCGATGAGCAGTTCTTC. The chain uses TRBV7-2 and TRBJ2-1; 12 positions match TRBD2. From germline, CDR1 is SGHTA and CDR2 FQGNSA. The CDR3 spans 15 residues. Unmatched junction bases numbered 12, after V lost 10 bases and J lost 8 bases.

This clonotype has just a few counts. The chain has TRBV20-1 and TRBJ2-1, with 9 positions matching TRBD2. V lost 6 bases and J lost 7; bases outside the gene matches: 19. Germline CDR1 is DFQATT and CDR2 is SNEGSKA (reference sequence). The CDR3 is made up of 17 amino acids. The CDR3 DNA follows: TGCAGTGCCGCGCCAGTAAAAGGGCGGGGGGGCAGGAATGAGCAGTTCTTC. Encoded protein: CSAAPVKGRGGRNEQFF.

The chain joins TRBV7-2 to TRBJ2-1, with 8 bases fitting TRBD1. J was trimmed by 9 bases and V by 2 bases; bases with no gene match: 12. Germline values: CDR1 SGHTA, CDR2 FQGNSA. CDR3 length equals 16 residues. CDR3 amino acids: CASSLSGGQSRGEQFF. CDR3 nucleotide sequence: TGTGCCAGCAGCTTATCAGGGGGCCAAAGTCGTGGTGAGCAGTTCTTC.

This clonotype was seen a few times. This chain connects TRBV7-6 to TRBJ1-1; D uncertain. Trimming stripped 4 bases from V and 5 bases from J, with 17 bases between. CDR3 length equals 15 residues. From germline, CDR1 is SGHVS and CDR2 FNYEAQ. Here the CDR3 DNA reads TGTGCCAGCAGCTCACGTGTAGGGATGTCGACTGAAGCTTTCTTT. Translated, it gives CASSSRVGMSTEAFF.

In its sample, this clonotype was seen a few times. V is TRBV20-1 and J is TRBJ2-3; 8 nucleotides agree with TRBD2. CDR3 length: 18 amino acids. Per germline, CDR1 DFQATT and CDR2 SNEGSKA (reference sequence). V dropped 4 bases and J dropped 4; count of bases not matched to a gene: 19. CDR3 in DNA: TGCAGTGCTACTCCGGCCCCCGCCGGACTAGCTTTGGCAGATACGCAGTATTTT. Translating gives CSATPAPAGLALADTQYF.

This clonotype was found once. The chain couples TRBV27 to TRBJ2-1; 13 bases fit TRBD2. The CDR3 runs to 15 residues. V trimming: 5 bases; J trimming: 9 bases; junction bases outside the gene matches: 7. Germline loops: CDR1 MNHEY, CDR2 SMNVEV (reference sequence). The CDR3 coding sequence is TGTGCCAGCAGTAAACTAGCGGGGGGGCCAAGTGAGCAGTTCTTC. This translates into CASSKLAGGPSEQFF.

This clonotype was observed a handful of times. The chain carries TRBV3-1 and TRBJ2-1, with D unresolved. The V gene's germline CDR1 is LGHDT and CDR2 YNNKEL (reference sequence). The V gene lost 0 bases and the J gene lost 8 bases, with 14 bases spanning the gap. This CDR3 contains 15 residues. This CDR3 is CASSQEPQRTDEQFF. CDR3 coding DNA: TGTGCCAGCAGCCAAGAGCCCCAAAGGACGGATGAGCAGTTCTTC.

This clonotype was observed a single time. The chain is built from TRBV6-4 and TRBJ1-5, with 9 bases matching TRBD1. The germline gives CDR1 MRHNA, CDR2 SNTAGT. The CDR3 sequence is 17 residues long. V lost 5 bases, J lost 0 bases, and 8 bases stayed unmatched. CDR3 residues: CASSFDRGTYSNQPQHF. In DNA, the CDR3 is TGTGCCAGCAGTTTCGACAGGGGGACCTATAGCAATCAGCCCCAGCATTTT.

This clonotype was seen only a few times. The chain uses TRBV9 and TRBJ2-3, with TRBD2 matching 15 bases. This CDR3 is built from 18 residues. Germline loops: CDR1 SGDLS, CDR2 YYNGEE. Losses at the gene ends were 4 bases for V and 2 bases for J; bases not matched to a gene: 8. DNA of the CDR3: TGTGCCAGCAGCCCGACGGGACTAGCGGGGGGCTTCACAGATACGCAGTATTTT. Amino acids: CASSPTGLAGGFTDTQYF.

This CDR3 is CASSGGLTYNEQFF. CDR3 DNA: TGTGCCAGCAGCGGGGGTCTGACGTACAATGAGCAGTTCTTC. This sequence joins TRBV7-2 and TRBJ2-1, with D perhaps given as TRBD1 or TRBD2 (5 bases each). V shed 5 bases and J shed 4 bases, with 12 bases lying between them. The CDR3 is 14 residues long. Germline CDR1 SGHTA, CDR2 FQGNSA.